This T cell receptor beta chain was recorded in a study of PD-L1 blockade in urothelial cancer. Study details: Male patients with bladder-origin urothelial cancer numbered twenty-five of 29. Blood samples had a median of around 150,000 T cells.

For each patient, 1 to 8 samples were obtained, pretreatment and on-treatment. About this clone itself: The antigen is not known.

V was shortened by 4 bases and J by 2 bases, with 13 bases between the two germline ends. Germline lookup yields CDR1 SGHRS and CDR2 YFSETQ. The CDR3 contains 16 residues. Findings and limits, study-wide: Larger 3-week expansion of tumor-associated blood clones was seen in durable-benefit patients.

The method was immunoSEQ multiplex PCR; TCRdb's version includes in-frame clones alone and lacks a portion of them. The sample has fewer than 35,000 clones; 87% are singletons. This chain joins TRBV5-1 and TRBJ2-6; D may be TRBD2 (5 bases). The source material was PBMCs, sampled around atezolizumab (anti-PD-L1) treatment. The receptor comes from a man in his fifties with urothelial cancer. The CDR3 bases are TGCGCCAGCAGCCCGGCCCCGGGGACTGGGGCCAACGTCCTGACTTTC. Amino acid sequence: CASSPAPGTGANVLTF.